These 8 T cell receptor beta chains came from one sample sequenced in a study of regulatory T cells in long-lasting Graves disease. Libraries of TCR beta came from iRepertoire HTBI primers plus Arm-PCR of CDR3 regions. MiXCR, run by TCRdb on the multiplex PCR reads, gives a single entry per CDR3 protein. Altogether 360,000 or so distinct CDR3 sequences are present, approximately 23% being singletons, with the ten largest covering approximately 27%. The time point is: persistent/refractory GD, antithyroid drugs over 5 years with positive TRAb. There was RNA extracted from PBMCs, and the TCR library was made from it. The material was peripheral blood mononuclear cells (PBMCs), obtained when the disease was refractory, from a patient treated with antithyroid drugs. The receptor set was obtained from a woman aged 40 to 50 with Graves disease.

This clonotype showed up many times. The CDR3 reads CARDRNEQYF. DNA of the CDR3: TGCGCCAGAGACAGAAACGAGCAGTACTTC. This rearrangement joins TRBV10-2 to TRBJ2-7; D perhaps matches TRBD1 (5 bases). The germline V gene encodes CDR1 WSHSY and CDR2 SAAADI. V gave up 9 bases and J gave up 5 bases, with 8 bases separating them. The CDR3 is made up of 10 amino acids.

The rearrangement uses TRBV7-3 and TRBJ2-7; tentatively, D is TRBD1 (6 bases). CDR3 length equals 14 residues. Germline values: CDR1 SGHTA, CDR2 FQGTGA. The V end was cut by 5 bases, the J end by 3 bases, with 14 bases between. CDR3 nucleotides: TGTGCCAGCAGCCTTGGGGACAAACACTACGAGCAGTACTTC. This sequence encodes CASSLGDKHYEQYF.

This chain links TRBV27 with TRBJ2-7; TRBD2 matches at 8 bases. The CDR3 loop spans 15 amino acids. Germline CDR1 reads MNHEY; CDR2 reads SMNVEV (reference sequence). With 6 bases clipped from V and 2 bases from J, the junction kept 9 bases outside the gene matches. DNA of the CDR3: TGTGCCAGCAGATTAGCGGGGCTCGGAACCTACGAGCAGTACTTC. It encodes CASRLAGLGTYEQYF.

V is TRBV20-1 and J is TRBJ2-3; TRBD1 or TRBD2 may be the D gene (6 bases each). The CDR3 extends over 10 amino acids. Looked up from germline, CDR1 is DFQATT and CDR2 is SNEGSKA (reference sequence). V shed 5 bases and J shed 8 bases, with 8 bases lying between them. The CDR3 coding sequence is TGCAGTGCTGGAGGGGGTACGCAGTATTTT. Its translation is CSAGGGTQYF.

The J gene is TRBJ2-2, the V gene TRBV20-1; TRBD2 aligns across 7 bases. V shed 3 bases and J 3 bases; nucleotides not matched to a gene: 4. There are 14 residues in the CDR3. The germline V gene has CDR1 DFQATT and CDR2 SNEGSKA (reference sequence). Here the CDR3 reads CSASEGRDTGELFF. In DNA form, the CDR3 reads TGCAGTGCTAGTGAGGGGAGGGACACCGGGGAGCTGTTTTTT.

This clonotype was seen at least ten times. The chain recombines TRBV2 with TRBJ2-2, with D possibly called TRBD1 or TRBD2 (5 bases each). Germline V gene sequence: CDR1 SNHLY, CDR2 FYNNEI. Deletions cut 7 bases from V and 3 bases from J, with 12 bases between. The length of the CDR3 is 14 residues. The CDR3: CASTRQGDTGELFF. The CDR3 DNA reads as TGTGCCAGCACGCGGCAGGGAGACACCGGGGAGCTGTTTTTT.

In its sample, this clonotype was seen a few times. The chain recombines TRBV2 with TRBJ1-6, with D perhaps TRBD1 (6 bases). With 4 bases removed from V and 12 bases from J, the gap between germline ends came to 16 bases. This CDR3 comprises 14 residues. Germline V lookup: CDR1 SNHLY, CDR2 FYNNEI. The CDR3 DNA sequence: TGTGCCAGCAGTGTCGGGGGCGGAGCCGGACCCCTCCACTTT. It yields the protein CASSVGGGAGPLHF.

The genes are TRBV19 and TRBJ2-1; 8 bases fit TRBD2. V lost 3 bases, J lost 0 bases, and 1 base stayed unmatched. The CDR3 has 15 residues. Per the germline V gene, CDR1 is LNHDA and CDR2 is SQIVND (reference sequence). The CDR3 protein is CASSIGTSSYNEQFF. The CDR3 DNA reads as TGTGCCAGTAGTATCGGGACTAGCTCCTACAATGAGCAGTTCTTC.